The next 30 T cell receptor beta chains were all read from a single sample in a study of blood T cell repertoires in COVID-19. Assay used: immunoSEQ multiplex PCR; TCRdb lists only in-frame clones, some missing. The table records under 250,000 clones, approximately 84% of them present only once. Sequenced material: PBMCs or T cells enriched from blood (not recorded which). These receptors all come from a man in his forties who had recovered from COVID-19.

The chain couples TRBV6-2 or TRBV6-3 to TRBJ2-5; 7 nucleotides agree with TRBD2. The CDR3 runs 16 residues. CDR1 and CDR2 from the germline V gene are MNHEY and SVGEGT. After removal of 6 bases from V and 5 bases from J, the junction contained 15 bases not matched to a gene. CDR3 region: CASSKIPRGRGETQYF. The CDR3 DNA follows: TGTGCCAGCAGCAAAATACCCCGGGGGAGGGGCGAGACCCAGTACTTC.

The rearrangement joins TRBV2 to TRBJ2-1; 7 bases match TRBD1. CDR3 length: 16 residues. V was pared by 7 bases and J by 2 bases, with 11 bases of the junction left unmatched. Germline V gene data show CDR1 as SNHLY and CDR2 as FYNNEI. CDR3 sequence: CASTPDRSSTYNEQFF. The CDR3 DNA reads TGTGCCAGCACTCCGGACAGGTCGAGCACCTACAATGAGCAGTTCTTC.

The V call is TRBV30, the J call TRBJ2-3; D not resolved. V lost 2 bases and J lost 2, with 8 bases in between. This CDR3 has 13 amino acids. Germline CDR1 GTSNPN, CDR2 SVGIG (reference sequence). CDR3 in amino acids: CAWSSQATDTQYF. In DNA, the CDR3 is TGTGCCTGGAGTTCCCAGGCCACAGATACGCAGTATTTT.

The chain combines TRBV6-1 with TRBJ1-2; the D gene is possibly TRBD1 (5 bases). V lost 2 bases and J lost 0, with 10 bases in between. CDR1 is MNHNS and CDR2 is SASEGT in the germline V gene. CDR3 length: 15 residues. The CDR3 DNA reads TGTGCCAGCAGTGAATTTGGGGGGTCTAACTATGGCTACACCTTC. Translating it yields CASSEFGGSNYGYTF.

The chain joins TRBV5-1 to TRBJ1-1, with TRBD1 identical over 8 bases. Germline-derived CDR1 and CDR2 are SGHRS and YFSETQ. The CDR3 loop spans 14 amino acids. With V trimmed by 4 bases and J by 1 base, 3 bases remained unmatched. CDR3 loop: CASSTDRENTEAFF. The CDR3 DNA reads as TGCGCCAGCAGCACGGACAGGGAGAACACTGAAGCTTTCTTT.

The chain recombines TRBV6-5 with TRBJ1-2; D not certain. V shed 1 base and J shed 5 bases, with 14 bases lying between them. The germline gives CDR1 MNHEY, CDR2 SVGAGI. The CDR3 extends over 15 amino acids. CDR3 protein: CASSYLGGSEYGYTF. In nucleotides, the CDR3 is TGTGCCAGCAGTTACTTGGGAGGGTCGGAGTATGGCTACACCTTC.

The V and J genes are TRBV27 and TRBJ1-1; D gene unclear. Germline CDR1 reads MNHEY; CDR2 reads SMNVEV (reference sequence). Trimming left V 5 bases short and J 4 bases short, with 17 bases between. The CDR3 extends over 15 amino acids. In DNA form, the CDR3 reads TGTGCCAGCAGTCAATCTGCATCAACTGGCACTGAAGCTTTCTTT. Protein product: CASSQSASTGTEAFF.

CDR3 loop: CASSQDRGAPYNEQFF. CDR3 coding DNA: TGCGCCAGCAGCCAAGATCGCGGGGCTCCCTACAATGAGCAGTTCTTC. This chain connects TRBV4-3 to TRBJ2-1; D is perhaps TRBD2 (6 bases). Trimming shortened V by 0 bases and J by 2 bases, and 11 bases separated the two germline ends. In germline, CDR1 is LGHNA, CDR2 YSLEER. The length of the CDR3 is 16 residues.

V usage is TRBV11-2 and J usage is TRBJ2-1; 7 bases are a match to TRBD1. The germline V gene has CDR1 SGHAT and CDR2 FQNNGV. After removal of 6 bases from V and 0 bases from J, the junction contained 5 bases not matched to a gene. The CDR3 consists of 15 residues. For the CDR3, the DNA is TGTGCCAGCAGACCGGACAGGATCTCCTACAATGAGCAGTTCTTC. Protein product: CASRPDRISYNEQFF. Supplemented by reference TRBV11-2 and TRBJ2-1, the full variable domain reads EAGVAQSPRYKIIEKRQSVAFWCNPISGHATLYWYQQILGQGPKLLIQFQNNGVVDDSQLPKDRFSAERLKGVDSTLKIQPAKLEDSAVYLCASRPDRISYNEQFFGPGTRLTVL.

This clone was counted a single time. This sequence joins TRBV19 and TRBJ2-5; 7 nucleotides match TRBD1. This CDR3 contains 17 residues. Germline CDR1 reads LNHDA; CDR2 reads SQIVND (reference sequence). V lost 0 bases, J lost 1 base, and 8 bases stayed unmatched. In DNA, the CDR3 is TGTGCCAGTAGTATAGATCTCCCGGCAGGGGGCCAAGAGACCCAGTACTTC. Its translation: CASSIDLPAGGQETQYF.

The J gene is TRBJ1-5, the V gene TRBV7-2; perhaps TRBD1 as D (5 bases). Trimming pared 2 bases from V and 1 base from J, leaving 12 bases between. There are 16 residues in the CDR3. Germline-derived CDR1 and CDR2 are SGHTA and FQGNSA. CDR3 protein: CASSLRMGGSNQPQHF. The DNA of the CDR3 is TGTGCCAGCAGCTTAAGGATGGGGGGGAGCAATCAGCCCCAGCATTTT.

This clone occurred a few times. The chain employs TRBV28 and TRBJ1-1; 9 bases fit TRBD1. CDR1 and CDR2 (germline): MDHEN, SYDVKM. Trimming cost V 6 bases and J 3 bases; bases outside gene matches: 8. This CDR3 contains 15 residues. The CDR3, as DNA: TGTGCCAGCAGGGCTGGGACAGGGCAGGACACTGAAGCTTTCTTT. Its translation is CASRAGTGQDTEAFF.

This clone has just one count. The J gene is TRBJ2-1, the V gene TRBV11-3, with 11 bases aligning to TRBD2. This CDR3 region has 18 residues. With V trimmed by 1 base and J by 7 bases, 12 bases remained unmatched. Germline lookup yields CDR1 SGHNT and CDR2 YENEEA. CDR3 sequence reads: CASSLGGPTSGSWNEQFF. As DNA, the CDR3 is TGTGCCAGCAGCTTAGGGGGACCCACTAGCGGGAGTTGGAATGAGCAGTTCTTC.

This chain links TRBV7-7 with TRBJ2-1; 9 nucleotides match TRBD1. CDR1 and CDR2 (germline): SSHAT, FNYEAQ (reference sequence). There are 16 residues in the CDR3. J was trimmed by 3 bases and V by 5 bases; bases with no gene match: 8. The CDR3 DNA reads as TGTGCCAGCAGCCTAAGGACAGGGGTAGGCTACAATGAGCAGTTCTTC. Amino acid sequence: CASSLRTGVGYNEQFF.

The V call is TRBV5-4, the J call TRBJ1-1, with D possibly being TRBD1 (6 bases). Trimming took off 4 bases at V and 4 bases at J, with 11 bases between the two ends. Germline-derived CDR1 and CDR2 are SGHNT and YYREEE (reference sequence). CDR3 length: 13 residues. The chain's CDR3 is CASSLQGTTEAFF. Here the CDR3 DNA reads TGTGCCAGCAGCCTCCAGGGGACCACTGAAGCTTTCTTT.

The chain joins TRBV28 to TRBJ1-2, with 9 bases matching TRBD1. The ends lost 1 base at V and 5 bases at J; junction bases unmatched: 5. The CDR3 covers 15 residues. The germline V gene has CDR1 MDHEN and CDR2 SYDVKM. CDR3 protein: CASSLSADRGYGYTF. The CDR3 DNA sequence: TGTGCCAGCAGTTTATCCGCGGACAGGGGATATGGCTACACCTTC.

DNA of the CDR3: TGTGCCAGCAGTGACGCGCGGTTGGGCGGGAGTTACAATGAGCAGTTCTTC. Residues: CASSDARLGGSYNEQFF. The chain couples TRBV6-4 to TRBJ2-1, with TRBD2 identical over 7 bases. CDR3 length: 17 residues. Trimming removed 2 bases from V and 4 bases from J; junction bases left unmatched: 11. Looked up from germline, CDR1 is MRHNA and CDR2 is SNTAGT.

V gene TRBV27 combines with J gene TRBJ2-7; 11 bases map to TRBD1. The length of the CDR3 is 14 residues. The junction had 5 bases not matched to a gene; V was cut back by 5 bases and J by 5 bases. Germline CDR1 reads MNHEY; CDR2 reads SMNVEV (reference sequence). For the CDR3, the DNA is TGTGCCAGCAGTGTAGGGGACAGGGGGGACGAGCAGTACTTC. This codes for CASSVGDRGDEQYF.

The chain recombines TRBV5-4 with TRBJ2-5; perhaps TRBD2 as D (6 bases). The length of the CDR3 is 15 residues. The germline V and J ends were trimmed by 0 bases and 2 bases, with 11 bases remaining between them. CDR1 SGHNT and CDR2 YYREEE come from the germline V gene (reference sequence). CDR3 in amino acids: CASSLAGGGQETQYF. CDR3 nucleotides: TGTGCCAGCAGCTTGGCGGGTGGGGGGCAAGAGACCCAGTACTTC.

The chain employs TRBV2 and TRBJ2-3, with D possibly matching TRBD2 (6 bases). The germline V gene has CDR1 SNHLY and CDR2 FYNNEI. Trimming cost V 0 bases and J 6 bases, with 13 bases left between them. The CDR3 has 15 amino acids. This chain's CDR3 is CASSEAVAARDTQYF. The CDR3 DNA sequence: TGTGCCAGCAGTGAAGCGGTAGCGGCCCGGGATACGCAGTATTTT.

The chain recombines TRBV2 with TRBJ1-4, with 7 nucleotides matching TRBD1. The CDR3 loop spans 15 amino acids. The V and J ends lost 4 bases and 5 bases, in that order; junction bases with no gene match: 7. Germline loops: CDR1 SNHLY, CDR2 FYNNEI. In DNA form, the CDR3 reads TGTGCCAGCAGTGGAGGACAGGCACCCAATGAAAAACTGTTTTTT. As protein: CASSGGQAPNEKLFF.

This chain connects TRBV10-3 to TRBJ2-4, with D tentatively TRBD1 (5 bases). V lost 6 bases and J 6 bases, leaving 9 bases between the germline ends. Per germline, CDR1 ENHRY and CDR2 SYGVKD. CDR3 size: 12 residues. CDR3 sequence (DNA): TGTGCCATCAGGAGTCAGGGAAACATTCAGTACTTC. This codes for CAIRSQGNIQYF.

The chain employs TRBV7-2 and TRBJ2-1; D is perhaps TRBD2 (7 bases). The germline V and J ends were trimmed by 1 base and 8 bases, with 15 bases remaining between them. The V gene's germline CDR1 is SGHTA and CDR2 FQGNSA. This CDR3 region has 15 residues. The CDR3 loop reads CASSLVGGGRDEQFF. Written as DNA, the CDR3 is TGTGCCAGCAGCTTAGTGGGGGGGGGCCGGGATGAGCAGTTCTTC.

The chain recombines TRBV23-1 with TRBJ2-1; 7 nucleotides match TRBD1. TRBV23-1 is placed among ORFs of uncertain function. This CDR3 has 18 residues. V gave up 3 bases and J gave up 9 bases; unmatched junction bases: 20. CDR3 amino acids: CASSQETGIWESKGEQFF. The CDR3, as DNA: TGCGCCAGCAGTCAGGAGACAGGGATATGGGAGTCTAAGGGTGAGCAGTTCTTC.

The V and J genes are TRBV2 and TRBJ2-7; weak D call: TRBD2 (7 bases). Looked up from germline, CDR1 is SNHLY and CDR2 is FYNNEI. With 1 base removed from V and 3 bases from J, the gap between germline ends came to 13 bases. The CDR3 has 15 residues. CDR3 bases: TGTGCCAGCAGTGAAGGCCGAGGGGGGGTCTACGAGCAGTACTTC. Protein sequence: CASSEGRGGVYEQYF.

This clone showed up many times. This rearrangement joins TRBV4-1 to TRBJ2-1, with TRBD2 matching 8 bases. In germline, CDR1 is MGHRA, CDR2 YSYEKL. The CDR3 spans 14 residues. V was pared by 4 bases and J by 7 bases, with 6 bases of the junction left unmatched. This chain's CDR3 is CASSPGLVKNEQFF. The CDR3 DNA follows: TGCGCCAGCAGCCCGGGACTAGTAAAGAATGAGCAGTTCTTC.

The chain recombines TRBV2 with TRBJ1-2, with D possibly TRBD1 on 5 matching bases. This CDR3 has 15 residues. Per germline, CDR1 SNHLY and CDR2 FYNNEI. Between the trimmed V and J ends, which lost 8 bases and 3 bases, there was a span of 19 bases. The chain's CDR3 is CASGTIIQGDYGYTF. DNA of the CDR3: TGTGCCAGCGGCACGATTATCCAGGGTGACTATGGCTACACCTTC.

The V call is TRBV4-2, the J call TRBJ1-4; tentatively, D is TRBD1 (5 bases). In germline, CDR1 is LGHNA, CDR2 YNFKEQ. The CDR3 is 19 residues long. V lost 1 base and J lost 1, with 19 bases in between. The CDR3 region has the DNA TGTGCCAGCAGCCAAGCTTGGAGCGGAACCGGGGGAACTAATGAAAAACTGTTTTTT. Its protein product is CASSQAWSGTGGTNEKLFF.

J is TRBJ1-5 and V is TRBV6-5; D uncertain. V lost 6 bases, J lost 2 bases, and 8 bases lay in between. The CDR3 has 13 residues. Germline assignment: CDR1 MNHEY and CDR2 SVGAGI. CDR3 sequence reads: CASRALRNQPQHF. The DNA for the CDR3 is TGTGCCAGCAGGGCCCTTCGCAATCAGCCCCAGCATTTT.

The table lists this clone with a count of one. The CDR3 coding sequence is TGCGCCAGCAGTCAATCGGACAGGGCACAGCGGGGCTACACCTTC. Protein: CASSQSDRAQRGYTF. V usage is TRBV23-1 and J usage is TRBJ1-2, with 8 bases matching TRBD1. TRBV23-1 has ORF status, its function being uncertain. V shed 0 bases, J shed 8 bases, and the junction held 8 bases outside the gene matches. The CDR3 extends over 15 amino acids.